This T cell receptor beta chain appears in the sequencing data of a study of cytomegalovirus exposure and HLA in healthy donors. V was clipped by 1 base and J by 2 bases; unmatched bases: 7. The CDR3 spans 16 residues. Germline V gene lookup returns CDR1 SGHAT and CDR2 FQDESV (reference sequence). PCR employed 60 Vbeta and 13 Jbeta primers. Measured with immunoSEQ multiplex PCR; TCRdb has only the in-frame clones, and not every one. The table has tens of thousands of clones, around 84% seen once. The source of this sequence is a woman between 40 and 55 years old in good health and CMV-seropositive. Sample: PBMCs. This rearrangement joins TRBV11-1 to TRBJ2-7; 8 nucleotides match TRBD2. The CDR3 coding sequence is TGTGCCAGCAGCTTAGTTGCCCAGCGGGAGACCTACGAGCAGTACTTC. Translated: CASSLVAQRETYEQYF.